These 19 T cell receptor beta chains originate from one sample sequenced in a study of blood T cells in healthy people across ages. A second PCR of 7 to 11 cycles used a sample-barcoded 5' primer and a J-beta primer mix. Using its own MiXCR run on the 5' RACE reads, TCRdb lists one record per CDR3 protein. The data show about 1,800,000 distinct CDR3 sequences, roughly 27% seen once. Sequencing used blood. The source is a woman in her thirties in good health.

The table lists this clonotype with many counts. J is TRBJ2-3 and V is TRBV29-1; D is undetermined. Trimming shortened V by 7 bases and J by 0 bases, and 11 bases separated the two germline ends. This CDR3 is 13 amino acids long. Germline V CDR1 and CDR2: SQVTM, ANQGSEA. The CDR3 region is CSAGGASTDTQYF. The DNA for the CDR3 is TGCAGCGCTGGCGGCGCTAGCACAGATACGCAGTATTTT.

There are a few counts of this clonotype. The rearrangement links TRBV20-1 to TRBJ2-3; TRBD1 is a possible D gene (5 bases). In germline, CDR1 is DFQATT, CDR2 SNEGSKA (reference sequence). This CDR3 has 15 residues. V dropped 2 bases and J dropped 0 bases, with 12 bases sitting between them. The CDR3 loop reads CSARPRQTSTDTQYF. DNA for the CDR3: TGCAGTGCTAGACCCAGACAGACTAGCACAGATACGCAGTATTTT.

In its sample, this clonotype was seen a few times. This chain uses TRBV28 with TRBJ2-7, with D possibly being TRBD1 (8 bases). The CDR3 has 14 residues. Germline V CDR1 and CDR2: MDHEN, SYDVKM. V was trimmed by 6 bases and J by 2 bases, leaving 14 bases between them. The CDR3 region is CASRGGTGTYEQYF. DNA of the CDR3: TGTGCCAGCAGGGGGGGGACAGGAACCTACGAGCAGTACTTC.

The chain carries TRBV7-9 and TRBJ2-7; TRBD2 matches at 10 bases. The J segment lost 0 bases and the V segment lost 5 bases, leaving 7 bases of the junction unmatched. CDR1 SEHNR and CDR2 FQNEAQ come from the germline V gene (reference sequence). The CDR3 runs 16 residues. In nucleotides, the CDR3 is TGTGCCAGCAGCCCCGGGACTAGCGTGTACTCCTACGAGCAGTACTTC. This encodes CASSPGTSVYSYEQYF.

This chain uses TRBV9 with TRBJ2-5; D remains ambiguous. Germline CDR1 reads SGDLS; CDR2 reads YYNGEE. CDR3 size: 13 residues. V dropped 0 bases and J dropped 3 bases, with 6 bases sitting between them. This chain's CDR3 is CASSVGTKETQYF. DNA of the CDR3: TGTGCCAGCAGCGTAGGTACTAAAGAGACCCAGTACTTC.

This clonotype was observed a few times. This chain links TRBV20-1 with TRBJ2-3; D not resolved. V lost 6 bases to trimming and J lost 5 bases, with 12 bases between them. The CDR3 consists of 12 residues. CDR1 DFQATT and CDR2 SNEGSKA come from the germline V gene (reference sequence). The CDR3 coding sequence is TGCAGTGCAACCGAAATCGGAGATACGCAGTATTTT. Translation gives CSATEIGDTQYF.

On this clonotype itself: A much larger clone lies a single base off, so this may be a read error. This chain uses TRBV2 with TRBJ2-1; 7 nucleotides line up with TRBD2. CDR1 SNHLY and CDR2 FYNNEI come from the germline V gene. Germline trimming cut 5 bases from V and 6 bases from J; bases unmatched to any gene: 7. CDR3 length equals 14 residues. The CDR3: CASSKRGLTNEQFF. The CDR3 DNA reads TGTGCCAGCAGTAAGCGGGGCCTCACCAATGAGCAGTTCTTC.

This clonotype was seen more than once but under ten times. The gene calls are TRBV18 and TRBJ2-1; D is unclear. Trimming removed 2 bases from V and 6 bases from J, with 11 bases in between. Germline V gene data show CDR1 as KGHSH and CDR2 as LQKENI. This CDR3 region has 14 residues. The CDR3 loop reads CASSPWGRVNEQFF. The CDR3 DNA reads TGTGCCAGCTCACCATGGGGAAGGGTCAATGAGCAGTTCTTC. Filled out from reference TRBV18 and TRBJ2-1, the complete variable domain reads NAGVMQNPRHLVRRRGQEARLRCSPMKGHSHVYWYRQLPEEGLKFMVYLQKENIIDESGMPKERFSAEFPKEGPSILRIQQVVRGDSAAYFCASSPWGRVNEQFFGPGTRLTVL.

The rearrangement joins TRBV25-1 to TRBJ2-5; D possibly corresponds to TRBD2 (6 bases). V gave up 8 bases and J gave up 5 bases, with 21 bases separating them. The CDR3 is 15 residues long. Germline V lookup: CDR1 MGHDK, CDR2 SYGVNS. The CDR3 DNA is TGTGCCAGCGGTACTACTTGGAGGGGCGGTGAGACCCAGTACTTC. Amino acid sequence: CASGTTWRGGETQYF.

With regard to this clonotype: This may be a read error, as it is one base from a much larger clone. This chain connects TRBV12-3 or TRBV12-4 to TRBJ2-1; TRBD2 matches at 8 bases. V trimming: 11 bases; J trimming: 8 bases; junction bases outside the gene matches: 20. CDR3 length equals 16 residues. Here the CDR3 DNA reads TGTGCCGGCTCCAGCGACAAGGACGGGAGGGCCTATGAGCAGTTCTTC. Protein sequence: CAGSSDKDGRAYEQFF.

This clonotype was counted ten times or more. This chain connects TRBV29-1 to TRBJ2-7, with 8 bases lining up with TRBD1. The germline CDR1 and CDR2 sequences are SQVTM and ANQGSEA. The CDR3 spans 13 residues. The junction had 3 bases not matched to a gene; V was cut back by 2 bases and J by 3 bases. CDR3 nucleotide sequence: TGCAGCGTTGAACTCGACAGGGGCTACGAGCAGTACTTC. This translates into CSVELDRGYEQYF.

This clonotype was counted only a few times. The chain links TRBV20-1 to TRBJ2-3; no definite D call. V was trimmed by 4 bases and J by 7 bases, leaving 12 bases between them. The germline CDR1 and CDR2 sequences are DFQATT and SNEGSKA (reference sequence). This CDR3 comprises 12 residues. CDR3 DNA: TGCAGTGCTACCGACCCACCCAATACGCAGTATTTT. Its protein product is CSATDPPNTQYF.

This clonotype was seen only a few times. The DNA of the CDR3 is TGTGCCAGCAGTGAGGACAGGCTGGGGACAGATACGCAGTATTTT. It specifies CASSEDRLGTDTQYF. The chain carries TRBV6-1 and TRBJ2-3; TRBD1 matches at 7 bases. CDR3 length equals 15 residues. V shed 3 bases, J shed 3 bases, and the junction held 6 bases outside the gene matches. Germline-derived CDR1 and CDR2 are MNHNS and SASEGT.

The CDR3 DNA sequence: TGCGCCAGCAGCCAAGTAGGTTCAGACAATGAGCAGTTCTTC. This sequence encodes CASSQVGSDNEQFF. The chain carries TRBV4-1 and TRBJ2-1; no clear D gene. The CDR3 has 14 amino acids. V lost 1 base and J lost 5, with 9 bases in between. Germline loops: CDR1 MGHRA, CDR2 YSYEKL.

This clonotype was recorded many times. J is TRBJ1-2 and V is TRBV10-3; the D gene is possibly TRBD1 (6 bases). CDR1 is ENHRY, CDR2 SYGVKD, per germline. The CDR3 has 14 amino acids. The ends were cut back, 3 bases at V and 4 bases at J, with 12 bases in the middle. The CDR3 bases are TGTGCCATCAGTGAACAGACAGGTACCTATGGCTACACCTTC. Protein: CAISEQTGTYGYTF.

There are a few counts of this clonotype. This sequence joins TRBV12-3 or TRBV12-4 and TRBJ2-6, with D tentatively TRBD2 (5 bases). The ends were cut back, 7 bases at V and 4 bases at J, with 17 bases in the middle. The CDR3 consists of 16 residues. The CDR3 protein is CASTETGGSGANVLTF. CDR3 bases: TGTGCCAGCACCGAAACCGGCGGGTCAGGGGCCAACGTCCTGACTTTC.

The chain couples TRBV4-1 to TRBJ2-7; TRBD1 agrees at 11 bases. With V trimmed by 4 bases and J by 3 bases, 5 bases remained unmatched. From germline, CDR1 is MGHRA and CDR2 YSYEKL. This CDR3 comprises 15 residues. CDR3 DNA sequence: TGCGCCAGCAGCCTAGGACAGGGGGCATGCTACGAGCAGTACTTC. Translation: CASSLGQGACYEQYF.

V is TRBV10-3 and J is TRBJ2-3; D unclear. CDR3 length: 11 residues. Trimming cost V 11 bases and J 4 bases, with 10 bases left between them. Germline CDR1 ENHRY, CDR2 SYGVKD. The CDR3 region is CAVTIADTQYF. The CDR3 region has the DNA TGTGCCGTCACGATCGCAGATACGCAGTATTTT.

This clonotype appeared a few times. The V call is TRBV20-1, the J call TRBJ2-1, with unresolved D. The V and J ends lost 6 bases and 1 base respectively, with 19 bases between them. The CDR3 covers 16 residues. Germline CDR1 reads DFQATT; CDR2 reads SNEGSKA (reference sequence). The chain's CDR3 is CSANPLPRVSYNEQFF. In nucleotides, the CDR3 is TGCAGTGCGAACCCCCTACCGCGAGTATCCTACAATGAGCAGTTCTTC.